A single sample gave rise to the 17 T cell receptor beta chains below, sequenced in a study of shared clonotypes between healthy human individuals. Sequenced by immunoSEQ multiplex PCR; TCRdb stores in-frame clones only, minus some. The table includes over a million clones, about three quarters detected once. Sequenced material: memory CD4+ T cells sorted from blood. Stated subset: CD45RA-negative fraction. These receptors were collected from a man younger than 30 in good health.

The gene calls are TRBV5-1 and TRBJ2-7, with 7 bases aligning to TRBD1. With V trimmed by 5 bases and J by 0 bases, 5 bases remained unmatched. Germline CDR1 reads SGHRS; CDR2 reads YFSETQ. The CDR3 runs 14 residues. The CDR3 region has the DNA TGCGCCAGCAGGAGAACAGGGGACTCCTACGAGCAGTACTTC. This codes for CASRRTGDSYEQYF.

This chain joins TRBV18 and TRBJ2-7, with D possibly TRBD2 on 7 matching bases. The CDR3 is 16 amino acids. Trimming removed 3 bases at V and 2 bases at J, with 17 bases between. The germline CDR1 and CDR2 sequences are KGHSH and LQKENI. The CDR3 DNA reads TGTGCCAGCTCACCGGCCGGAGGGGGAGGGCCCTACGAGCAGTACTTC. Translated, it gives CASSPAGGGGPYEQYF. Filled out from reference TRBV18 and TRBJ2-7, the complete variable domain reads NAGVMQNPRHLVRRRGQEARLRCSPMKGHSHVYWYRQLPEEGLKFMVYLQKENIIDESGMPKERFSAEFPKEGPSILRIQQVVRGDSAAYFCASSPAGGGGPYEQYFGPGTRLTVT.

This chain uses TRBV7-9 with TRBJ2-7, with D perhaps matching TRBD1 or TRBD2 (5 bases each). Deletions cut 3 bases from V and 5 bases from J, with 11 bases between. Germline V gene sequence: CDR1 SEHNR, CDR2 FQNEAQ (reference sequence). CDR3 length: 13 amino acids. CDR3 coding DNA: TGTGCCAGCAGCTTGGGGGTGACCCACGAGCAGTACTTC. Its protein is CASSLGVTHEQYF.

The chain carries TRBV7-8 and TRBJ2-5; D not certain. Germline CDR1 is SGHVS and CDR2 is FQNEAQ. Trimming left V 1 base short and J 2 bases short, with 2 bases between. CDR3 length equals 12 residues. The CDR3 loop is CASSLGQETQYF. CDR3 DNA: TGTGCCAGCAGCTTAGGGCAAGAGACCCAGTACTTC.

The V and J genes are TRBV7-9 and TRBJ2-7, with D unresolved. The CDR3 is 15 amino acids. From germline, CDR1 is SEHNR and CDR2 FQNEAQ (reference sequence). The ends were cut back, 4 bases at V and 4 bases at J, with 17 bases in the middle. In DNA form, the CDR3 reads TGTGCCAGCAGCTCAAACACGGTTTCTCGATACGAGCAGTACTTC. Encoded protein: CASSSNTVSRYEQYF.

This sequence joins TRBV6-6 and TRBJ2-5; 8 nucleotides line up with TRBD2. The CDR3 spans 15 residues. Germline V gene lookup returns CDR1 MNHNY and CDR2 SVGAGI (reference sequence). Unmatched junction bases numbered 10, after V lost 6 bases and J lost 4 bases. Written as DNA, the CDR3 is TGTGCCAGCAGCAGGGAACTAGCGGAGCGAGAGACCCAGTACTTC. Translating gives CASSRELAERETQYF.

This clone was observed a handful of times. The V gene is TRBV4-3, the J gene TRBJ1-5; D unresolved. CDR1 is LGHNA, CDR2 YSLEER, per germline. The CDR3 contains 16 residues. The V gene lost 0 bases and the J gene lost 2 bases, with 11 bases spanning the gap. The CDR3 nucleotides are TGCGCCAGCAGCCAAGATATCAGAGCAGGCAATCAGCCCCAGCATTTT. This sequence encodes CASSQDIRAGNQPQHF.

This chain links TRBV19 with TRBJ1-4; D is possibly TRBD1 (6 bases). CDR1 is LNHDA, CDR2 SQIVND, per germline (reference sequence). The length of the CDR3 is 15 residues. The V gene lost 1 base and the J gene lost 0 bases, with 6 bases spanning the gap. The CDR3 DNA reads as TGTGCCAGTAGTATAGGACAGGCAACTAATGAAAAACTGTTTTTT. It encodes CASSIGQATNEKLFF.

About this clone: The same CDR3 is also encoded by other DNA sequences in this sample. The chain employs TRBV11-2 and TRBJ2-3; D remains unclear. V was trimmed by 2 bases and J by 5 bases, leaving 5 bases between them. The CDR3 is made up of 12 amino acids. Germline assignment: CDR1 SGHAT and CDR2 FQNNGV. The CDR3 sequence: CASSLKGDTQYF. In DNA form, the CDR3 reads TGTGCCAGCAGCTTAAAGGGAGATACGCAGTATTTT.

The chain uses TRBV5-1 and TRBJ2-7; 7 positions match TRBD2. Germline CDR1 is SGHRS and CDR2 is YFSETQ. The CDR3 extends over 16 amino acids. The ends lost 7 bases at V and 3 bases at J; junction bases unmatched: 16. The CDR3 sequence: CASSPDLGGSNYEQYF. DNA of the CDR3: TGCGCCAGCTCGCCCGATCTAGGCGGGAGTAACTACGAGCAGTACTTC. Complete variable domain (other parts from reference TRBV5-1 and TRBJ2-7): KAGVTQTPRYLIKTRGQQVTLSCSPISGHRSVSWYQQTPGQGLQFLFEYFSETQRNKGNFPGRFSGRQFSNSRSEMNVSTLELGDSALYLCASSPDLGGSNYEQYFGPGTRLTVT.

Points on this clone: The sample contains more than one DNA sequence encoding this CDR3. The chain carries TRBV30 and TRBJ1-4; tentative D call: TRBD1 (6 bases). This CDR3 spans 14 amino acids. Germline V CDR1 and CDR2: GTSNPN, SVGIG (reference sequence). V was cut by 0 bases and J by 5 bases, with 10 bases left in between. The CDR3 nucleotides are TGTGCCTGGAGTGTCGGGGGCCCGAATGAAAAACTGTTTTTT. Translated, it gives CAWSVGGPNEKLFF. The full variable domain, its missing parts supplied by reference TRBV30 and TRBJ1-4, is SQTIHQWPATLVQPVGSPLSLECTVEGTSNPNLYWYRQAAGRGLQLLFYSVGIGQISSEVPQNLSASRPQDRQFILSSKKLLLSDSGFYLCAWSVGGPNEKLFFGSGTQLSVL.

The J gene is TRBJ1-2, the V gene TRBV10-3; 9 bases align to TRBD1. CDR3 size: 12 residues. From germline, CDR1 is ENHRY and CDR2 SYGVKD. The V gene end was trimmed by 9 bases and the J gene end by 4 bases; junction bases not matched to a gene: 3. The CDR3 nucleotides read TGTGCCATTTGGACAGGGGCCTATGGCTACACCTTC. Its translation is CAIWTGAYGYTF.

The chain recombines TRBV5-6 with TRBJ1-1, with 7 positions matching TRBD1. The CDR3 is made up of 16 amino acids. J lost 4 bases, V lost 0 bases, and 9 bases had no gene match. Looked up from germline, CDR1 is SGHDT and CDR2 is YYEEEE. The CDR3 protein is CASSLVYRGGGTEAFF. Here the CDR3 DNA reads TGTGCCAGCAGCTTGGTCTACAGGGGAGGGGGCACTGAAGCTTTCTTT. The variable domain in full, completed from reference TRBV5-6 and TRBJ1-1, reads DAGVTQSPTHLIKTRGQQVTLRCSPKSGHDTVSWYQQALGQGPQFIFQYYEEEERQRGNFPDRFSGHQFPNYSSELNVNALLLGDSALYLCASSLVYRGGGTEAFFGQGTRLTVV.

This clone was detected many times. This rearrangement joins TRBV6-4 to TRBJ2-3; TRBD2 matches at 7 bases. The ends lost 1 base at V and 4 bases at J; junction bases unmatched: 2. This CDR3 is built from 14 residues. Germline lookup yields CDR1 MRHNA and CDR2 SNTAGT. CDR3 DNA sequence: TGTGCCAGCAGTGACTTGGCGGGAGCAGATACGCAGTATTTT. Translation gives CASSDLAGADTQYF.

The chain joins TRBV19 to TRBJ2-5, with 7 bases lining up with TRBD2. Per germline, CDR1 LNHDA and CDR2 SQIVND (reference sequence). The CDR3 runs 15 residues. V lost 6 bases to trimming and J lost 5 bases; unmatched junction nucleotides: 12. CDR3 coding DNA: TGTGCCAGTAGACCCCAAGCGGGGTCCAGGGAGACCCAGTACTTC. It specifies CASRPQAGSRETQYF.

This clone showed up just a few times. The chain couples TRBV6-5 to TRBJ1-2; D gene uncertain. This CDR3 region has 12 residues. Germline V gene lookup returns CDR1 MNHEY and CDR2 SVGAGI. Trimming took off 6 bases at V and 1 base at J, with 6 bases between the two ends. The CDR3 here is CASRSGNYGYTF. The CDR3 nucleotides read TGTGCCAGCAGGTCTGGTAACTATGGCTACACCTTC.

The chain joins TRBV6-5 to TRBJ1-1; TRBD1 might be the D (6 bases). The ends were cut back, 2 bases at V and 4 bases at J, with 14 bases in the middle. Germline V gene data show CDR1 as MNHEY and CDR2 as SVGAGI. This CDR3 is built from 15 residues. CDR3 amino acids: CASSYGGASGTEAFF. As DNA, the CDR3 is TGTGCCAGCAGTTACGGGGGGGCTAGCGGCACTGAAGCTTTCTTT.